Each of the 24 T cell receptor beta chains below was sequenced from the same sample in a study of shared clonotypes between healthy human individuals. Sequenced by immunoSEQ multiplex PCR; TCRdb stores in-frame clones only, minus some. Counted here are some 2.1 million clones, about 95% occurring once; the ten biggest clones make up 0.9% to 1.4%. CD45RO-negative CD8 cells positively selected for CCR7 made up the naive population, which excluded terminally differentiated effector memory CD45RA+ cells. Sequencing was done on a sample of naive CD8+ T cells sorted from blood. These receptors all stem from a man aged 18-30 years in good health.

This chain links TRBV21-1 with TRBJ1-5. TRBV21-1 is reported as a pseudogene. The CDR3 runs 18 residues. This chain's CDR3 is CASSKFWVPRSSNQPQHF. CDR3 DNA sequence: TGTGCCAGCAGCAAATTCTGGGTCCCAAGAAGTAGCAATCAGCCCCAGCATTTT.

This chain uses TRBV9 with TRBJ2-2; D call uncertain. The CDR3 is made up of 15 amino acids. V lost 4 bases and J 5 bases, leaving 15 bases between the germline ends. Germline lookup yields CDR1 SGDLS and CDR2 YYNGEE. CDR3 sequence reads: CASSPGNFETGELFF. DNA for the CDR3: TGTGCCAGCAGCCCTGGGAATTTTGAGACCGGGGAGCTGTTTTTT.

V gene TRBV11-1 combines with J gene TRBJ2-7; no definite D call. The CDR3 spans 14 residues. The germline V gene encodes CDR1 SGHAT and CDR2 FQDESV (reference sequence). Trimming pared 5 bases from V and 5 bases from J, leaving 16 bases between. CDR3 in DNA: TGTGCCAGCAGCCCTCTCGGGCCATTTGACGAGCAGTACTTC. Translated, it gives CASSPLGPFDEQYF.

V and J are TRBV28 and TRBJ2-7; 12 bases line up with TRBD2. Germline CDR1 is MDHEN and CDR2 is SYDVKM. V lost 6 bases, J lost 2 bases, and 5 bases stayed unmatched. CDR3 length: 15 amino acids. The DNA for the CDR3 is TGTGCCAGCAGCACTACTAGCGGGGGGCCCTACGAGCAGTACTTC. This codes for CASSTTSGGPYEQYF.

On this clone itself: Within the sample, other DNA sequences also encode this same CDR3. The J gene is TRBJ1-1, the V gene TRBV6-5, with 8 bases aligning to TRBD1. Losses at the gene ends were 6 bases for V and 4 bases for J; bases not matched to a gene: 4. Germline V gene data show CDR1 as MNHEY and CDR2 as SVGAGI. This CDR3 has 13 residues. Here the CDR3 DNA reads TGTGCCAGCAGCCTTGGACAGGGCACTGAAGCTTTCTTT. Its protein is CASSLGQGTEAFF.

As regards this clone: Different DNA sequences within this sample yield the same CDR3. CDR3 protein: CASSFGATYEQYF. CDR3 in DNA: TGCGCCAGCAGCTTCGGGGCAACCTACGAGCAGTACTTC. V usage is TRBV5-1 and J usage is TRBJ2-7; possibly TRBD1 or TRBD2 for D (5 bases each). Trimming pared 2 bases from V and 2 bases from J, leaving 8 bases between. Germline loops: CDR1 SGHRS, CDR2 YFSETQ. The CDR3 consists of 13 residues.

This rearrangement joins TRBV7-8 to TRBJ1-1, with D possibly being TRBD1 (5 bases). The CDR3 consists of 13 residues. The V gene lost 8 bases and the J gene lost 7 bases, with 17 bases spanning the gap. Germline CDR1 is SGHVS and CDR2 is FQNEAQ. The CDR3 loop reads CASRYSWGREAFF. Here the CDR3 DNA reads TGTGCCAGCCGATATTCCTGGGGACGTGAAGCTTTCTTT.

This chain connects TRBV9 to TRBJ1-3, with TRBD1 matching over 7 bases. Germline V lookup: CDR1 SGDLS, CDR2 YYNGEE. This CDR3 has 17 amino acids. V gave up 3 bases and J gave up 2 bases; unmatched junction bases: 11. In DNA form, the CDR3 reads TGTGCCAGCAGCGAGCATGGGGACAGTATAGCTGGAAACACCATATATTTT. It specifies CASSEHGDSIAGNTIYF. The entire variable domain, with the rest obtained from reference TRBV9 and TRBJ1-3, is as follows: DSGVTQTPKHLITATGQRVTLRCSPRSGDLSVYWYQQSLDQGLQFLIQYYNGEERAKGNILERFSAQQFPDLHSELNLSSLELGDSALYFCASSEHGDSIAGNTIYFGEGSWLTVV.

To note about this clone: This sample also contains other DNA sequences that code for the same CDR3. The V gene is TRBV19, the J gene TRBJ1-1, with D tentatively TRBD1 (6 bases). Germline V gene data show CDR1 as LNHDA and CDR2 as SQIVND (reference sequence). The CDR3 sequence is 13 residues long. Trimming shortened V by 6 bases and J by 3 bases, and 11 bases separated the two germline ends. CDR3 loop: CASSTTGYTEAFF. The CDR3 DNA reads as TGTGCCAGTAGCACCACAGGGTACACTGAAGCTTTCTTT.

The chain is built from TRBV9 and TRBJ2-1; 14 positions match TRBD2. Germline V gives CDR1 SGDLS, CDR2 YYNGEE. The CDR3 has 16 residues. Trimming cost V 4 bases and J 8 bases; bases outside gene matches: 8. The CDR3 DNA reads TGTGCCAGCAGCACCGGGACTAGCGGGAGTCTCGATGAGCAGTTCTTC. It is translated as CASSTGTSGSLDEQFF.

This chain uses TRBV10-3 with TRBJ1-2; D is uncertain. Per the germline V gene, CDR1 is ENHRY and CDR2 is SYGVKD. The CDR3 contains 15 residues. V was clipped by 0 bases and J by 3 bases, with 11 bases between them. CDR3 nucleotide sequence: TGTGCCATCAGTGAGTCGATAGACTTCTACTATGGCTACACCTTC. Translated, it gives CAISESIDFYYGYTF.

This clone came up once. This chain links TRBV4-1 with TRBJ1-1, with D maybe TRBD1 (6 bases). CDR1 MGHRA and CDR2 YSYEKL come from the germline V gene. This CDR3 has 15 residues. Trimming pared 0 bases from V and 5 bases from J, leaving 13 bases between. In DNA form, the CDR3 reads TGCGCCAGCAGCCAAGATCGAAGGGGGTGGACTGAAGCTTTCTTT. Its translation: CASSQDRRGWTEAFF.

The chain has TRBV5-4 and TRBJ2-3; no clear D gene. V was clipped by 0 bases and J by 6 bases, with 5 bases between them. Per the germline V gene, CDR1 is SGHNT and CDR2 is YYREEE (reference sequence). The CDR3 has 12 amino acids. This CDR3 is CASSLVLDTQYF. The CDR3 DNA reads TGTGCCAGCAGCTTGGTTTTGGATACGCAGTATTTT.

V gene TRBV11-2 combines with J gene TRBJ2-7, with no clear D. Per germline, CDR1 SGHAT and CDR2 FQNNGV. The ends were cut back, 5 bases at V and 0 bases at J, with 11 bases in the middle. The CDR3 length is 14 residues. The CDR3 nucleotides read TGTGCCAGCAGCCGTGTCCAGGTCTCCTACGAGCAGTACTTC. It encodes CASSRVQVSYEQYF.

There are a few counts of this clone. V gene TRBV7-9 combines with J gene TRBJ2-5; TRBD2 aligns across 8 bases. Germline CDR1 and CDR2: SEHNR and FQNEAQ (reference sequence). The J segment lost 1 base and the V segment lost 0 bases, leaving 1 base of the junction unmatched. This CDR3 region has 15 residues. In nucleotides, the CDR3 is TGTGCCAGCAGCTTAGCAGCGGGGGTCCAAGAGACCCAGTACTTC. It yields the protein CASSLAAGVQETQYF.

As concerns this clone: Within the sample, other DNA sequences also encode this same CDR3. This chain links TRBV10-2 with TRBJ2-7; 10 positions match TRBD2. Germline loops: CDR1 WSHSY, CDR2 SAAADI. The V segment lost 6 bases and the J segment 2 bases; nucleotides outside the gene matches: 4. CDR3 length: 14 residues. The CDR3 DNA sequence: TGCGCCAGCAGCCTAGCGGGAGACACCTACGAGCAGTACTTC. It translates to CASSLAGDTYEQYF.

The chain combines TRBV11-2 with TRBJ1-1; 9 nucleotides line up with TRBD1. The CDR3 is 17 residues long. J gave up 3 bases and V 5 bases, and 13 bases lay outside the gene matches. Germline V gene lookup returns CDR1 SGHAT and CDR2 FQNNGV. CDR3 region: CASSARGQGLGDTEAFF. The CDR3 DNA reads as TGTGCCAGCAGCGCCCGAGGACAGGGGCTGGGGGACACTGAAGCTTTCTTT.

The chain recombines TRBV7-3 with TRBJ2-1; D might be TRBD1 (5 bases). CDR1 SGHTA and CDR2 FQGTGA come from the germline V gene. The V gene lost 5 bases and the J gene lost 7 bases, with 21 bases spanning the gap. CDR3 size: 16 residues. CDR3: CASSLLTGSTRNEQFF. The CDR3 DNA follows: TGTGCCAGCAGCCTCCTTACAGGCTCCACGCGGAATGAGCAGTTCTTC.

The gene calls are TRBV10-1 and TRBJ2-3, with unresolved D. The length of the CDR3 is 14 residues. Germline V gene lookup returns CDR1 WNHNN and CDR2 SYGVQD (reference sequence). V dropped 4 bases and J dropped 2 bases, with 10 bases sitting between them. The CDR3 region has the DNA TGCGCCAGCAGTGTGGACCTCTTCACAGATACGCAGTATTTT. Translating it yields CASSVDLFTDTQYF.

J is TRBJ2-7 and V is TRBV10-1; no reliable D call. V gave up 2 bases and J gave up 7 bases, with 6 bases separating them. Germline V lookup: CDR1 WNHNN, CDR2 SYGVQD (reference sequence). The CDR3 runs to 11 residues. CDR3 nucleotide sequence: TGCGCCAGCAGTGAGGGGTGGGAGCAGTACTTC. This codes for CASSEGWEQYF.

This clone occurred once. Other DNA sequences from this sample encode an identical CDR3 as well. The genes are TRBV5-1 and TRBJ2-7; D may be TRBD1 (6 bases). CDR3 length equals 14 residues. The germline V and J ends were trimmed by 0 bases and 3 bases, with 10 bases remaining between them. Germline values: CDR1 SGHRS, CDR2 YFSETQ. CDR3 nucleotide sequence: TGCGCCAGCAGCTTGGTTGGGACAAGCTACGAGCAGTACTTC. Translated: CASSLVGTSYEQYF.

The CDR3 DNA reads TGTGCCAGCAGCTTAGGTTCCGCGGGAGGATTCGAGCAGTACTTC. It specifies CASSLGSAGGFEQYF. This chain joins TRBV7-9 and TRBJ2-7; 8 positions agree with TRBD2. Trimming at V came to 1 base and at J to 6 bases, leaving 8 bases not matched to a gene. Germline V gene lookup returns CDR1 SEHNR and CDR2 FQNEAQ (reference sequence). There are 15 residues in the CDR3.

CDR3 protein: CASSPGTSGEQFF. The DNA of the CDR3 is TGTGCCAGCAGCCCAGGGACTAGTGGTGAGCAGTTCTTC. This chain links TRBV11-2 with TRBJ2-1; 8 bases align to TRBD2. Germline CDR1 SGHAT, CDR2 FQNNGV. Losses at the gene ends were 5 bases for V and 9 bases for J; bases not matched to a gene: 6. The CDR3 sequence is 13 residues long.

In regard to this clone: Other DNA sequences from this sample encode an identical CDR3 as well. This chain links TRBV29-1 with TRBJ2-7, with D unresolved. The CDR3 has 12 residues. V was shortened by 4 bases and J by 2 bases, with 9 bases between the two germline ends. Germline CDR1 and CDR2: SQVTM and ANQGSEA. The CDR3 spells CSVGAGPYEQYF. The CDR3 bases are TGCAGCGTTGGAGCAGGACCCTACGAGCAGTACTTC.